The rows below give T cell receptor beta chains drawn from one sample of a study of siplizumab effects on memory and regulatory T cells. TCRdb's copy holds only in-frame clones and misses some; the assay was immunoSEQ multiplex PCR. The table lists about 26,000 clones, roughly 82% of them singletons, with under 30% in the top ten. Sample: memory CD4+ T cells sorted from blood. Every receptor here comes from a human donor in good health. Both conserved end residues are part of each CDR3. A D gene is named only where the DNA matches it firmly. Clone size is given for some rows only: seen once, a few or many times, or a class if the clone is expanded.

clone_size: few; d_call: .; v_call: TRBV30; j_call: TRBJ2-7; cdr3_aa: CAWNRQYGGGPYEQYF; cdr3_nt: TGTGCCTGGAATCGACAGTACGGGGGTGGCCCCTACGAGCAGTACTTC
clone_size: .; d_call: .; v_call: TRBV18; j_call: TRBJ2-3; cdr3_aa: CASSSTVDRADTQYF; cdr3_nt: TGTGCCAGCTCATCGACCGTCGATAGAGCAGATACGCAGTATTTT
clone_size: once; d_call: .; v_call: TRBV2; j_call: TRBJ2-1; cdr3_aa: CASSQQGLGEQFF; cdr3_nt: TGTGCCAGCAGCCAGCAGGGGTTGGGTGAGCAGTTCTTC
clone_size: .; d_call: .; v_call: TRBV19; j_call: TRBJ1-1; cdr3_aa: CASGGRPNTEAFF; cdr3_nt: TGTGCCAGTGGAGGCAGGCCAAACACTGAAGCTTTCTTT
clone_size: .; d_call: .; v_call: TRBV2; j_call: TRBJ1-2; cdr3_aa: CASSEGQGIGYTF; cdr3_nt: TGTGCCAGCAGTGAAGGGCAGGGAATCGGCTACACCTTC
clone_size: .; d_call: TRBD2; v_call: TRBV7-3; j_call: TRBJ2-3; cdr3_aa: CASSYLGLAGDTQYF; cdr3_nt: TGTGCCAGCAGCTACCTGGGACTAGCGGGAGATACGCAGTATTTT
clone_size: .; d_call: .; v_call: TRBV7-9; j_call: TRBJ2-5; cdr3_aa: CASSLVGRGSGETQYF; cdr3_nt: TGTGCCAGCAGCTTAGTGGGGCGCGGATCAGGAGAGACCCAGTACTTC
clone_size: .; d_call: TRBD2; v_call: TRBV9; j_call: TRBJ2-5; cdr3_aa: CASSAGLAGKETQYF; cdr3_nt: TGTGCCAGCAGCGCGGGACTAGCGGGAAAAGAGACCCAGTACTTC
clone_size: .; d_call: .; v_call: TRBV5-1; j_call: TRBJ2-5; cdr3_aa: CASYEGEETQYF; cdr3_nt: TGCGCCAGCTACGAGGGCGAAGAGACCCAGTACTTC
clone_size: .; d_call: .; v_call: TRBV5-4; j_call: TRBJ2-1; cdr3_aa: CASSLRLVPDEQFF; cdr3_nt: TGTGCCAGCAGCTTGAGGCTAGTTCCCGATGAGCAGTTCTTC
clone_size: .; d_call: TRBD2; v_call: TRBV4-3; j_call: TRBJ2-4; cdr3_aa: CASSQEGSGRATAKNIQYF; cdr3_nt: TGCGCCAGCAGCCAAGAGGGTAGCGGGAGGGCCACGGCCAAAAACATTCAGTACTTC
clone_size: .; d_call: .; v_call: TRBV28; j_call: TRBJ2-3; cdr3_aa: CASSIRGDTQYF; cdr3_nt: TGTGCCAGCAGCATCAGGGGAGATACGCAGTATTTT
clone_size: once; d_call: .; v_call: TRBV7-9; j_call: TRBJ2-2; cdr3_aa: CASTLGASNTGELFF; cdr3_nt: TGTGCCAGCACCCTAGGGGCGTCGAACACCGGGGAGCTGTTTTTT
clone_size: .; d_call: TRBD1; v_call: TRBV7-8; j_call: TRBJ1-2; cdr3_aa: CASSLETGSARSYGYTF; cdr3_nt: TGTGCCAGCAGCTTAGAGACAGGGTCCGCAAGATCCTATGGCTACACCTTC
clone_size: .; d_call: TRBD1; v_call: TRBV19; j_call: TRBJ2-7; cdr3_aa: CASRKQGLEEQYF; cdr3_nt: TGTGCCAGTAGGAAACAGGGGTTGGAGGAGCAGTACTTC
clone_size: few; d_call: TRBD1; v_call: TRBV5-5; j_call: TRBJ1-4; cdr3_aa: CASSLGGRGSNEKLFF; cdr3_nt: TGTGCCAGCAGCTTGGGAGGCAGGGGGAGTAATGAAAAACTGTTTTTT
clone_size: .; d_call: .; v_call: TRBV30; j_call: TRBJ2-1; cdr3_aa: CAWSPTKGSQFF; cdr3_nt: TGTGCCTGGAGCCCTACTAAAGGGAGTCAGTTCTTC
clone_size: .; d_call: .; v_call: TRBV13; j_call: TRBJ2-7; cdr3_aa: CASSLGGRYIYEQYF; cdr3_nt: TGTGCCAGCAGCTTAGGAGGCAGGTATATCTACGAGCAGTACTTC
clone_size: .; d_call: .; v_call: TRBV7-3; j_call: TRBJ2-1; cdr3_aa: CASSLDSESYNEQFF; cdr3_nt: TGTGCCAGCAGCTTAGACAGTGAATCCTACAATGAGCAGTTCTTC
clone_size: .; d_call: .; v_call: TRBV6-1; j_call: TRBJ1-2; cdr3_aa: CASSEVGTGSTEGYTF; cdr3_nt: TGTGCCAGCAGTGAAGTTGGTACAGGGAGTACGGAAGGCTACACCTTC
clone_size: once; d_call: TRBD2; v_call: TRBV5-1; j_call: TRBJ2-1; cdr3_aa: CASRRLAGVVEQFF; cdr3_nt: TGCGCCAGCAGGCGACTAGCGGGAGTAGTTGAGCAGTTCTTC
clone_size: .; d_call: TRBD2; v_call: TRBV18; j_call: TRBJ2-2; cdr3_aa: CASSQGLDAGELFF; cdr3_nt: TGTGCCAGCTCACAGGGACTAGATGCCGGGGAGCTGTTTTTT
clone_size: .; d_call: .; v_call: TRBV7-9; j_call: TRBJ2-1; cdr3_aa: CASSFRARWGNEQFF; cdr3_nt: TGTGCCAGCAGCTTCAGAGCTAGGTGGGGAAATGAGCAGTTCTTC
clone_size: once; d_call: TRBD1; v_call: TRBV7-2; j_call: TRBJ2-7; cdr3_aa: CASSLASGTGGEQYF; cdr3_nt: TGTGCCAGCAGCTTAGCCTCCGGGACAGGCGGAGAGCAGTACTTC
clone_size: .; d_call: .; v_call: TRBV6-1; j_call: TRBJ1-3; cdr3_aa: CASSRRISGNTIYF; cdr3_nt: TGTGCCAGCAGCCGACGGATCTCTGGAAACACCATATATTTT
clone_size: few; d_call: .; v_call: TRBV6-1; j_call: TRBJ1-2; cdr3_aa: CAGRLGGDYGYTF; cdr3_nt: TGTGCCGGTAGATTAGGGGGTGACTATGGCTACACCTTC
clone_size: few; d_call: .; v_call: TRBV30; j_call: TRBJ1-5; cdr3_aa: CAWSVGGGQPQHF; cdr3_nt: TGTGCCTGGAGTGTAGGGGGGGGTCAGCCCCAGCATTTT
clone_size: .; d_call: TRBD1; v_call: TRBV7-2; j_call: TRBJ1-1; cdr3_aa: CASSENRGLVEAFF; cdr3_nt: TGTGCCAGCAGCGAAAACAGGGGGCTCGTTGAAGCTTTCTTT
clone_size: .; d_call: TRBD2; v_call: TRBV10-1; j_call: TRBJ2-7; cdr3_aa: CASSDPGTSTYEQYF; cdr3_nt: TGCGCCAGCAGTGATCCCGGGACTAGCACCTACGAGCAGTACTTC
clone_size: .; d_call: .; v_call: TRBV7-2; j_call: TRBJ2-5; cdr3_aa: CASSLQGTHPQETQYF; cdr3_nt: TGTGCCAGCAGCTTACAAGGGACCCACCCCCAAGAGACCCAGTACTTC
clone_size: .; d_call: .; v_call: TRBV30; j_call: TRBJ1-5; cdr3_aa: CACAARSGQPQHF; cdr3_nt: TGTGCCTGCGCCGCCAGAAGTGGTCAGCCCCAGCATTTT
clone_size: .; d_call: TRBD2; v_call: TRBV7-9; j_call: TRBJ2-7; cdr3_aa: CASSPGTSGGSGYEQYF; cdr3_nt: TGTGCCAGCAGCCCTGGGACTAGCGGGGGCTCAGGTTACGAGCAGTACTTC
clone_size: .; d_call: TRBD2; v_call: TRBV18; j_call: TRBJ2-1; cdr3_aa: CASSPGGGSVNEQFF; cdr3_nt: TGTGCCAGCTCACCGGGTGGCGGGAGTGTCAATGAGCAGTTCTTC
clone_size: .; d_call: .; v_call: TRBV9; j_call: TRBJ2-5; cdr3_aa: CASSGTLGETQYF; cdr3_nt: TGTGCCAGCAGCGGGACTCTGGGGGAGACCCAGTACTTC
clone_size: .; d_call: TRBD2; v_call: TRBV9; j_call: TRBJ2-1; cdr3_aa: CASGCRTRLAGVGSNEQFF; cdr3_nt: TGTGCCAGCGGGTGCCGGACAAGACTAGCGGGAGTAGGATCAAATGAGCAGTTCTTC
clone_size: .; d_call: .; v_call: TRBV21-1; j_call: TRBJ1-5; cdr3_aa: CASSKLGGLNNQPQHF; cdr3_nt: TGTGCCAGCAGCAAACTGGGGGGGTTGAACAATCAGCCCCAGCATTTT
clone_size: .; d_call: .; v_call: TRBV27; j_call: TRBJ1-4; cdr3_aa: CASSFGDRNEKLFF; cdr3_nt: TGTGCCAGCAGTTTCGGAGACAGAAATGAAAAACTGTTTTTT
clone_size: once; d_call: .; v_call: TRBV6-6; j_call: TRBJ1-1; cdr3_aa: CASIPGGGRDTEAFF; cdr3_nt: TGTGCCAGCATCCCGGGTGGGGGACGGGACACTGAAGCTTTCTTT
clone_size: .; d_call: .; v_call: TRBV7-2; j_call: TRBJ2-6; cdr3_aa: CASSLNPLPSPSGANVLTF; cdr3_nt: TGTGCCAGCAGCTTAAATCCTCTCCCCTCGCCCTCTGGGGCCAACGTCCTGACTTTC
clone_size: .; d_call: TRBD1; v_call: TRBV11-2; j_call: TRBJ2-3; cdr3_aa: CASSSGQGLRLTDTQYF; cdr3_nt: TGTGCCAGCAGCTCGGGACAGGGGTTACGACTCACAGATACGCAGTATTTT
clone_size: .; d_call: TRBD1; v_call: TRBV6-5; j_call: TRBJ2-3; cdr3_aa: CASKTGGDTQYF; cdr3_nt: TGTGCCAGCAAGACAGGGGGAGATACGCAGTATTTT
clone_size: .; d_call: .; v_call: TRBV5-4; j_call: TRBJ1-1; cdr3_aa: CASSHIGARDTEAFF; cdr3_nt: TGTGCCAGCAGCCATATCGGGGCCCGGGACACTGAAGCTTTCTTT
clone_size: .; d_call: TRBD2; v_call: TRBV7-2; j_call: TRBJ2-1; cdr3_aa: CASKQKRGSYNEQFF; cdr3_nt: TGTGCCAGCAAGCAAAAGCGGGGTAGTTACAATGAGCAGTTCTTC
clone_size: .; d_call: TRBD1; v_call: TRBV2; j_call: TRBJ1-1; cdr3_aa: CASTRQGGNTEAFF; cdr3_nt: TGTGCCAGCACCCGACAGGGGGGGAACACTGAAGCTTTCTTT
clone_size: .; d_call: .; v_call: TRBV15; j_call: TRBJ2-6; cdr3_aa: CATSTPSGRGLSGANVLTF; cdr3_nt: TGTGCCACCAGCACACCGAGTGGCAGGGGTTTATCTGGGGCCAACGTCCTGACTTTC
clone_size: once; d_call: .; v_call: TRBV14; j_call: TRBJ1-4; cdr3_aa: CASSQGGFGEEKLFF; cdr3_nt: TGTGCCAGCAGCCAGGGGGGGTTCGGAGAAGAAAAACTGTTTTTT
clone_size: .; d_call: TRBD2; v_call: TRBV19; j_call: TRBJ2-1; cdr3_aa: CASSIGLAGANNEQFF; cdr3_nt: TGTGCCAGTAGTATAGGACTAGCGGGAGCAAACAATGAGCAGTTCTTC
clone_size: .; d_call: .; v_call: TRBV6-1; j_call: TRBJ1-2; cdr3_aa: CASSEGTTNYGYTF; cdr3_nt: TGTGCCAGCAGTGAAGGGACAACTAACTATGGCTACACCTTC
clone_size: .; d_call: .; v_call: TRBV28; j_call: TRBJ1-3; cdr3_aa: CASSSQGSGNTIYF; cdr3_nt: TGTGCCAGCAGCTCACAAGGCTCTGGAAACACCATATATTTT
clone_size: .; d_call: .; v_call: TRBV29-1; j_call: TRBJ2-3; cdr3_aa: CSGWRGDTQYF; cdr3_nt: TGCAGCGGCTGGAGGGGGGATACGCAGTATTTT
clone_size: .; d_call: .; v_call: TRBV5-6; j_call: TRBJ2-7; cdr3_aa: CASSPGGTYEQYF; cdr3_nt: TGTGCCAGCAGCCCCGGAGGGACCTACGAGCAGTACTTC
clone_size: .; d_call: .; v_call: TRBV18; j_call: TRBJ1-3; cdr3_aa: CASSPPNSVSSGNTIYF; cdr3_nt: TGTGCCAGCTCACCACCCAATTCTGTGAGCTCTGGAAACACCATATATTTT
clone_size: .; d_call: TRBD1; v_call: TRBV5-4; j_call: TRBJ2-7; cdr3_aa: CASSTGKGGRTGRSYEQYF; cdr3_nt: TGTGCCAGCAGTACGGGTAAGGGCGGGCGGACAGGCAGATCCTACGAGCAGTACTTC
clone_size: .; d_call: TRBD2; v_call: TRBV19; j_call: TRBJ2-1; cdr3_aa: CASTLTSGTYNEQFF; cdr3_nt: TGTGCCAGTACCCTAACTAGCGGCACCTACAATGAGCAGTTCTTC